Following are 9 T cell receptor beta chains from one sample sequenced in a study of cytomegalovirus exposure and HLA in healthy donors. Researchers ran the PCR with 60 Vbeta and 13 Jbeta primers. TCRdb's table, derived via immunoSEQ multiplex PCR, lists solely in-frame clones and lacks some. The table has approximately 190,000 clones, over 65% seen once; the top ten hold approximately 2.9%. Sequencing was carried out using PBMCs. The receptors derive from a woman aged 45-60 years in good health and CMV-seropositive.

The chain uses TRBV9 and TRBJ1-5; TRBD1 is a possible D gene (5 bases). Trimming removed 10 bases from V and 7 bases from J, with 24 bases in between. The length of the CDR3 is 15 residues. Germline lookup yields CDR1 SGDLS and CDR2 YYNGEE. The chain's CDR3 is CAGIRGHPLPQPQHF. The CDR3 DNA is TGTGCCGGAATCCGTGGACACCCCCTGCCACAGCCCCAGCATTTT.

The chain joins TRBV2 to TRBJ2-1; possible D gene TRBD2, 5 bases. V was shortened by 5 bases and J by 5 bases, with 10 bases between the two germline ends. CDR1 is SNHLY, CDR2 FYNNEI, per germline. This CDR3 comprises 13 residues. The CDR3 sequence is CASSFRTDNEQFF. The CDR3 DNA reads TGTGCCAGCAGTTTCCGGACTGACAATGAGCAGTTCTTC.

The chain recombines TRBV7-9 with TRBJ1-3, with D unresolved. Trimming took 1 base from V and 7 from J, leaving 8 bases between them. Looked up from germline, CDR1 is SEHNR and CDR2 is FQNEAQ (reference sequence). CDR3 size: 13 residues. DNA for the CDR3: TGTGCCAGCAGCTTAGAGCTCCGGAACACCATATATTTT. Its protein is CASSLELRNTIYF. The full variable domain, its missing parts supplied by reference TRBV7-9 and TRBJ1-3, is DTGVSQNPRHKITKRGQNVTFRCDPISEHNRLYWYRQTLGQGPEFLTYFQNEAQLEKSRLLSDRFSAERPKGSFSTLEIQRTEQGDSAMYLCASSLELRNTIYFGEGSWLTVV.

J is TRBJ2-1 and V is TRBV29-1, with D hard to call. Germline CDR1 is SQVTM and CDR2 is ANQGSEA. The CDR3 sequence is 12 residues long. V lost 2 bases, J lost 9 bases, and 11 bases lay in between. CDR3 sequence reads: CSVEPFPPEQFF. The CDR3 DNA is TGCAGCGTTGAACCCTTCCCCCCTGAGCAGTTCTTC.

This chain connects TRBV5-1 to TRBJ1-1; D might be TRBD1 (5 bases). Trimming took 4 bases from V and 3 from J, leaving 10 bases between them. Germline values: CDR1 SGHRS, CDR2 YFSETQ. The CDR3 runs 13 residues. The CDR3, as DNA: TGCGCCAGCAGCAGGGGTGGAGACACTGAAGCTTTCTTT. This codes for CASSRGGDTEAFF.

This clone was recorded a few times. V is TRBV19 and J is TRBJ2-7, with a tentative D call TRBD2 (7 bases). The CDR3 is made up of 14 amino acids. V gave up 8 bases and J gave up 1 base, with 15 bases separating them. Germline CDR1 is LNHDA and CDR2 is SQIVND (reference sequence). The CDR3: CASRRGQFSYEQYF. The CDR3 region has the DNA TGTGCCAGTCGGCGGGGGCAGTTTTCCTACGAGCAGTACTTC.

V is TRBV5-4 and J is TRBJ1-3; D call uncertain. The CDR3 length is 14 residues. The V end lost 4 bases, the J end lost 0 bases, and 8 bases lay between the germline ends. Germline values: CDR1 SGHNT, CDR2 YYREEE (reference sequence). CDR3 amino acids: CASSKESSGNTIYF. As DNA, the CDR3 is TGTGCCAGCAGCAAGGAGAGCTCTGGAAACACCATATATTTT.

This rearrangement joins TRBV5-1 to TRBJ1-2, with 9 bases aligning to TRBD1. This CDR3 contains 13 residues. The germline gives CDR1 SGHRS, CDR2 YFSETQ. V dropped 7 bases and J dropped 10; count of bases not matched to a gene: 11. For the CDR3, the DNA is TGCGCCAGCTGCCCGACAGGGGGGGGTTACTACACCTTC. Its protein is CASCPTGGGYYTF.

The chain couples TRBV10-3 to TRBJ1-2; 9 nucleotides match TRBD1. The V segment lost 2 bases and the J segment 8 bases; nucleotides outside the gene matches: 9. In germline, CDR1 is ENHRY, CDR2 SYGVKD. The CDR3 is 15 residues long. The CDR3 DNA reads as TGTGCCATCAGTGAGGGGGGACAGGGAGGGCTAGGCTACACCTTC. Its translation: CAISEGGQGGLGYTF.